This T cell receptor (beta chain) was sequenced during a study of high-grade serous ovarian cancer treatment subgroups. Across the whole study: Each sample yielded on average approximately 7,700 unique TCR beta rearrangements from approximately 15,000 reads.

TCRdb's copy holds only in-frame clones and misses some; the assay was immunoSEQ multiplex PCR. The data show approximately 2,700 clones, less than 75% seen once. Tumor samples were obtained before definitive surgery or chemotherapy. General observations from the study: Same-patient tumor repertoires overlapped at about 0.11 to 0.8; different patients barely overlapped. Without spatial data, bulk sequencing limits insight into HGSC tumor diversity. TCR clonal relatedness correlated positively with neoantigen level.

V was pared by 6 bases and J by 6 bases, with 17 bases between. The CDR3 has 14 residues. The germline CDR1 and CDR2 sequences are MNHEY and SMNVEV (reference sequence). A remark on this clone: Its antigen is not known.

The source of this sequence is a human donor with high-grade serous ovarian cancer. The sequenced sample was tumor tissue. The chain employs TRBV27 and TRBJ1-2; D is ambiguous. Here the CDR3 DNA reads TGTGCCAGCAGCTTAAATAGCGGGGTTGATGGCTACACCTTC. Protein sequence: CASSLNSGVDGYTF.